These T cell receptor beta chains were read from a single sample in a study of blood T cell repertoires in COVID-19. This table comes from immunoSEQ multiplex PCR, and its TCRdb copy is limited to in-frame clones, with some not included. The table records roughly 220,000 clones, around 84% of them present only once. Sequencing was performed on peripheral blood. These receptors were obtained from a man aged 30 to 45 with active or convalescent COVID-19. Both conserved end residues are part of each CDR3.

CDR3 protein: CASSLVTSSGNTIYF; V gene: TRBV7-2; J gene: TRBJ1-3
CDR3 protein: CASSFSGGSGANVLTF; V gene: TRBV6-6; J gene: TRBJ2-6
CDR3 protein: CASSNTGAGEEKLFF; V gene: TRBV19; J gene: TRBJ1-4
CDR3 protein: CAIQGISTGYTF; V gene: TRBV10-3; J gene: TRBJ1-2
CDR3 protein: CASSKQVGTEAFF; V gene: TRBV27; J gene: TRBJ1-1
CDR3 protein: CASSQVYGGRTEAFF; V gene: TRBV14; J gene: TRBJ1-1
CDR3 protein: CATSDLRGGDTGELFF; V gene: TRBV24-1; J gene: TRBJ2-2
CDR3 protein: CASSFSSYEQYF; V gene: TRBV5-8; J gene: TRBJ2-7
CDR3 protein: CASSPVLNYNEQFF; V gene: TRBV5-1; J gene: TRBJ2-1
CDR3 protein: CASRTLNSYEQYF; V gene: TRBV27; J gene: TRBJ2-7
CDR3 protein: CASSGEGSYEQYF; V gene: TRBV6-5; J gene: TRBJ2-7
CDR3 protein: CASSLASGVRDYGYTF; V gene: TRBV7-9; J gene: TRBJ1-2
CDR3 protein: CASSEAGGSRQPQHF; V gene: TRBV6-1; J gene: TRBJ1-5
CDR3 protein: CASSSGLLGQYF; V gene: TRBV2; J gene: TRBJ2-7
CDR3 protein: CASRNSRASNYGYTF; V gene: TRBV28; J gene: TRBJ1-2
CDR3 protein: CASSQDRGLAGGYNEQFF; V gene: TRBV4-3; J gene: TRBJ2-1
CDR3 protein: CASSEPSTLPNSGSTDTQYF; V gene: TRBV9; J gene: TRBJ2-3
CDR3 protein: CASSLGQGDGLPLHF; V gene: TRBV5-4; J gene: TRBJ1-6
CDR3 protein: CATSDPSSGANVLTF; V gene: TRBV24-1; J gene: TRBJ2-6
CDR3 protein: CSARFHHGYTF; V gene: TRBV20-1; J gene: TRBJ1-2
CDR3 protein: CAWAPGQNNEKLFF; V gene: TRBV30; J gene: TRBJ1-4
CDR3 protein: CATSPLGSRRPNQPQHF; V gene: TRBV15; J gene: TRBJ1-5
CDR3 protein: CASSPPGQYYNEQFF; V gene: TRBV19; J gene: TRBJ2-1
CDR3 protein: CASSDRDESPLHF; V gene: TRBV2; J gene: TRBJ1-6
CDR3 protein: CASSPGQGNLPQHF; V gene: TRBV7-2; J gene: TRBJ1-5
CDR3 protein: CASLRAGPTDTQYF; V gene: TRBV6-6; J gene: TRBJ2-3
CDR3 protein: CASSQGLGGRGTNYGYTF; V gene: TRBV3-1/TRBV3-2; J gene: TRBJ1-2
CDR3 protein: CASSVSDRGTGNTIYF; V gene: TRBV9; J gene: TRBJ1-3
CDR3 protein: CASSLDSSGYNEQFF; V gene: TRBV11-1; J gene: TRBJ2-1
CDR3 protein: CASSYTGAYNSPLHF; V gene: TRBV6-5; J gene: TRBJ1-6
CDR3 protein: CASSSTGTSSNEQFF; V gene: TRBV5-6; J gene: TRBJ2-1
CDR3 protein: CASSQGLAAETQYF; V gene: TRBV4-2; J gene: TRBJ2-5
CDR3 protein: CATSDPLSGSLNNEQFF; V gene: TRBV24-1; J gene: TRBJ2-1
CDR3 protein: CSVAGTSVDSEQFF; V gene: TRBV29-1; J gene: TRBJ2-1
CDR3 protein: CASSYGTARSSETQYF; V gene: TRBV6-5; J gene: TRBJ2-5
CDR3 protein: CASSPPPSGGAGTQYF; V gene: TRBV11-2; J gene: TRBJ2-5
CDR3 protein: CASSDRGLVLRANVLTF; V gene: TRBV27; J gene: TRBJ2-6
CDR3 protein: CAWSRGSEKLFF; V gene: TRBV30; J gene: TRBJ1-4
CDR3 protein: CASSFGQNEKLFF; V gene: TRBV5-6; J gene: TRBJ1-4
CDR3 protein: CASSPGDSSWKETQYF; V gene: TRBV28; J gene: TRBJ2-5
CDR3 protein: CSVDGQGAHNEQFF; V gene: TRBV29-1; J gene: TRBJ2-1
CDR3 protein: CASSRGQIESEQFF; V gene: TRBV13; J gene: TRBJ2-1
CDR3 protein: CASRQIQGTYQPQHF; V gene: TRBV6-5; J gene: TRBJ1-5
CDR3 protein: CSASGTGGSGSNQPQHF; V gene: TRBV20-1; J gene: TRBJ1-5
CDR3 protein: CASSQEGAGGSNTGELFF; V gene: TRBV4-2; J gene: TRBJ2-2
CDR3 protein: CASSNDQGQGFGYTF; V gene: TRBV6-2/TRBV6-3; J gene: TRBJ1-2
CDR3 protein: CASSGQGNGELFF; V gene: TRBV21-1; J gene: TRBJ2-2
CDR3 protein: CASSSGGANSNQPQHF; V gene: TRBV7-8; J gene: TRBJ1-5
CDR3 protein: CASSYSLYNYNEQFF; V gene: TRBV6-5; J gene: TRBJ2-1
CDR3 protein: CASTPSGYQETQYF; V gene: TRBV13; J gene: TRBJ2-5
CDR3 protein: CASSPGGIPLYEQYF; V gene: TRBV9; J gene: TRBJ2-7
CDR3 protein: CASTLTSGGETQYF; V gene: TRBV6-5; J gene: TRBJ2-5
CDR3 protein: CASSSQGQNYGYTF; V gene: TRBV2; J gene: TRBJ1-2
CDR3 protein: CASQPGLNEKLFF; V gene: TRBV28; J gene: TRBJ1-4